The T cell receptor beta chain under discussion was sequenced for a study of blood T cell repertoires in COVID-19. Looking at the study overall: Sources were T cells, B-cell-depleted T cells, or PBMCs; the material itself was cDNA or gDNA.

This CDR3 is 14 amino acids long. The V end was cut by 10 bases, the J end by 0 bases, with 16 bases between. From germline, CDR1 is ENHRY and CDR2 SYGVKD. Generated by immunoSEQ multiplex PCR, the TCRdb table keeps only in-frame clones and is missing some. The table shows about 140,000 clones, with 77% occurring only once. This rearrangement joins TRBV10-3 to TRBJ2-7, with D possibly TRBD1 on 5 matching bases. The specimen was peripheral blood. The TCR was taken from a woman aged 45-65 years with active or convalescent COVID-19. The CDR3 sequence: CATRLDKSSYEQYF. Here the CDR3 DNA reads TGTGCCACCCGGCTGGACAAGAGCTCCTACGAGCAGTACTTC.